This T cell receptor (beta chain) was observed in a study of radiotherapy plus CTLA-4 blockade in lung cancer. The CDR3 totals 12 residues. Trimming stripped 2 bases from V and 4 bases from J, with 2 bases between. Germline assignment: CDR1 LGHNT and CDR2 FRNRAP. The table came from immunoSEQ multiplex PCR; TCRdb's copy has only in-frame clones and leaves some out. This sample has 75,000 to 95,000 clones; around 83% occur once, and the top ten carry more than 20%. The rearrangement joins TRBV12-5 to TRBJ2-2; no clear D gene. The TCR comes from a human donor with non-small cell lung cancer that progressed on radiotherapy plus ipilimumab. Source: peripheral blood, taken from a patient treated with radiotherapy plus ipilimumab. The DNA of the CDR3 is TGTGCTAGTGGTTTGTCCACCGGGGAGCTGTTTTTT. This translates into CASGLSTGELFF.